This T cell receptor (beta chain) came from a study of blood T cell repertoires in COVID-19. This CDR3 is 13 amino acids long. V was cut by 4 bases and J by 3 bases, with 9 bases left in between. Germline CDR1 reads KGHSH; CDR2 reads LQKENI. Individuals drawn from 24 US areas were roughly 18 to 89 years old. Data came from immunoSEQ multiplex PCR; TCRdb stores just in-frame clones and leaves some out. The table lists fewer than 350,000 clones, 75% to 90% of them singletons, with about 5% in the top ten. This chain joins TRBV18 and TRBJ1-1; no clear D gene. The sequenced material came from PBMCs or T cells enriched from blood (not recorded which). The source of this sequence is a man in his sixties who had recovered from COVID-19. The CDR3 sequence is CASSQGVDTEAFF. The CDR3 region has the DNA TGTGCCAGCTCACAGGGAGTTGACACTGAAGCTTTCTTT.